A single sample is the source of the 18 T cell receptor beta chains below, sequenced in a study of T cells in Graves' hyperthyroidism and ophthalmopathy. RNA transcripts provided the source from which TCR beta CDR3 regions were amplified. When the TCR CDR3 underwent first-round RT-PCR, the HTBI primer set was used. In TCRdb, the multiplex PCR reads were re-called with MiXCR into one record per CDR3 protein. The sample consists of 540,000 or so distinct CDR3 sequences, 15% to 17% of them appearing once. Sequenced input: blood. All receptors come from a young woman with Graves' hyperthyroidism.

This clonotype appeared many times. The chain is built from TRBV20-1 and TRBJ1-1, with 9 bases lining up with TRBD1. The CDR3 extends over 14 amino acids. Germline trimming cut 5 bases from V and 3 bases from J; bases unmatched to any gene: 7. Germline CDR1 DFQATT, CDR2 SNEGSKA (reference sequence). This CDR3 is CSAHRGQGDTEAFF. The DNA of the CDR3 is TGCAGTGCTCACAGGGGGCAGGGGGACACTGAAGCTTTCTTT.

At least ten counts were recorded for this clonotype. The genes are TRBV13 and TRBJ2-1, with TRBD2 identical over 12 bases. J was trimmed by 8 bases and V by 3 bases; bases with no gene match: 8. The CDR3 totals 16 residues. Germline assignment: CDR1 PRHDT and CDR2 FYEKMQ (reference sequence). CDR3: CASSFRLAGVNDEQFF. The CDR3 coding sequence is TGTGCCAGCAGCTTCAGACTAGCGGGAGTAAATGATGAGCAGTTCTTC.

This clonotype was seen many times. The chain employs TRBV12-3 or TRBV12-4 and TRBJ1-2, with D possibly matching TRBD1 (5 bases). Deletions cut 5 bases from V and 4 bases from J, with 14 bases between. The CDR3 has 14 amino acids. CDR3 amino acids: CASSKDSFSYGYTF. Written as DNA, the CDR3 is TGTGCCAGCAGTAAAGACAGCTTCTCCTATGGCTACACCTTC.

This clonotype occurred many times. The V and J genes are TRBV13 and TRBJ2-7; D unclear. Trimming shortened V by 6 bases and J by 0 bases, and 18 bases separated the two germline ends. From germline, CDR1 is PRHDT and CDR2 FYEKMQ (reference sequence). The CDR3 runs to 16 residues. CDR3 sequence (DNA): TGTGCCAGCAGTCGTTATAGGGCCCCCACCTCCTACGAGCAGTACTTC. Translation: CASSRYRAPTSYEQYF.

In the case of this clonotype: A single base separates this from a much larger clone, so it may be a read error. J is TRBJ2-1 and V is TRBV7-3; 7 bases are shared with TRBD2. This CDR3 has 16 residues. V lost 4 bases, J lost 7 bases, and 13 bases stayed unmatched. Germline values: CDR1 SGHTA, CDR2 FQGTGA. The CDR3 region is CASSSGKGRGKNEQFF. The CDR3 coding sequence is TGTGCCAGCAGCTCCGGGAAGGGGAGGGGAAAAAATGAGCAGTTCTTC.

There are many counts of this clonotype. One end of the junction does not line up with germline, which may come from a read error. The rearrangement joins TRBV5-1 to TRBJ2-1, with D uncertain. Germline V lookup: CDR1 SGHRS, CDR2 YFSETQ. The CDR3 has 13 amino acids. CDR3 nucleotides: TGTGCCAGCAGCTTAGTTTCGGGTAATGAGCAGTTCTTC. This translates into CASSLVSGNEQFF.

This clonotype was recorded at least ten times. The chain links TRBV18 to TRBJ1-4; no firm D call. The CDR3 is 14 residues long. Trimming took 2 bases from V and 5 from J, leaving 9 bases between them. CDR1 is KGHSH and CDR2 is LQKENI in the germline V gene. The CDR3 protein is CASSPWTANEKLFF. Written as DNA, the CDR3 is TGTGCCAGCTCACCATGGACGGCAAATGAAAAACTGTTTTTT.

With regard to this clonotype: An end of the junction does not agree with germline; a read error may underlie this. The chain carries TRBV3-1 and TRBJ2-7; 10 nucleotides agree with TRBD2. The germline gives CDR1 LGHDT, CDR2 YNNKEL (reference sequence). The length of the CDR3 is 15 residues. In DNA, the CDR3 is TGTGCCAGCAGCTACAGACTAGCGGGCACGTACGAGCAGTGCTTC. Its protein is CASSYRLAGTYEQCF.

In its sample, this clonotype was seen a few times. The chain uses TRBV7-3 and TRBJ1-5; 7 bases fit TRBD1. V was pared by 5 bases and J by 5 bases, with 3 bases of the junction left unmatched. CDR3 length: 13 amino acids. Looked up from germline, CDR1 is SGHTA and CDR2 is FQGTGA. The chain's CDR3 is CASSAGGDQPQHF. The CDR3 DNA sequence: TGTGCCAGCAGCGCAGGGGGGGATCAGCCCCAGCATTTT.

This clonotype was detected a few times. J is TRBJ1-1 and V is TRBV19; a possible D gene is TRBD1 (5 bases). Trimming took off 5 bases at V and 1 base at J, with 17 bases between the two ends. Germline V gene sequence: CDR1 LNHDA, CDR2 SQIVND (reference sequence). This CDR3 comprises 16 residues. The CDR3 loop reads CASSLGRVIWNTEAFF. The CDR3 nucleotides are TGTGCCAGTAGTCTTGGCAGGGTGATATGGAACACTGAAGCTTTCTTT.

The chain recombines TRBV7-9 with TRBJ2-7; weak D call: TRBD2 (6 bases). Per germline, CDR1 SEHNR and CDR2 FQNEAQ (reference sequence). The germline V and J ends were trimmed by 5 bases and 5 bases, with 16 bases remaining between them. The CDR3 is 14 residues long. CDR3: CASSVGGESHEQYF. DNA for the CDR3: TGTGCCAGCAGCGTGGGAGGAGAGTCGCACGAGCAGTACTTC.

This clonotype was found many times. The chain has TRBV2 and TRBJ1-2; TRBD1 matches 7 bases. Unmatched junction bases numbered 6, after V lost 7 bases and J lost 4 bases. Germline CDR1 SNHLY, CDR2 FYNNEI. This CDR3 is 13 amino acids long. CDR3 sequence: CASTRDSVYGYTF. DNA for the CDR3: TGTGCCAGCACGAGGGACAGCGTCTATGGCTACACCTTC.

In its sample, this clonotype was seen many times. V and J are TRBV12-3 or TRBV12-4 and TRBJ1-5; 9 bases fit TRBD1. This CDR3 comprises 15 residues. The trim removed 0 bases at V and 4 bases at J, leaving 1 base unmatched. The CDR3: CASSLATGGNQPQHF. In nucleotides, the CDR3 is TGTGCCAGCAGTTTAGCGACAGGGGGTAATCAGCCCCAGCATTTT.

This clonotype was counted many times. The chain couples TRBV30 to TRBJ1-3; D is ambiguous. Between the trimmed V and J ends, which lost 1 base and 0 bases, there was a span of 1 base. The CDR3 spans 12 residues. The V gene's germline CDR1 is GTSNPN and CDR2 SVGIG (reference sequence). The CDR3, as DNA: TGTGCCTGGAGTGACTCTGGAAACACCATATATTTT. Amino acid sequence: CAWSDSGNTIYF.

This clonotype was observed at least ten times. This rearrangement joins TRBV3-1 to TRBJ1-2; D uncertain. The V end was cut by 4 bases, the J end by 9 bases, with 15 bases between. CDR1 and CDR2 from the germline V gene are LGHDT and YNNKEL (reference sequence). CDR3 size: 13 residues. The CDR3, as DNA: TGTGCCAGCAGCCTCCGGACGCTCGCGCGCTACACCTTC. This translates into CASSLRTLARYTF.

V gene TRBV27 combines with J gene TRBJ1-2, with D uncertain. Trimming removed 2 bases from V and 1 base from J, with 8 bases in between. Per the germline V gene, CDR1 is MNHEY and CDR2 is SMNVEV (reference sequence). This CDR3 is 14 amino acids long. CDR3 sequence: CASSLGVNNYGYTF. The CDR3 DNA reads as TGTGCCAGCAGTTTAGGGGTCAATAACTATGGCTACACCTTC.

J is TRBJ2-2 and V is TRBV7-6; 10 bases agree with TRBD2. V dropped 5 bases and J dropped 4; count of bases not matched to a gene: 10. This CDR3 has 17 amino acids. Looked up from germline, CDR1 is SGHVS and CDR2 is FNYEAQ. In DNA, the CDR3 is TGTGCCAGCAGCCCCCATCTAGCGGGAGAAGGCACCGGGGAGCTGTTTTTT. It is translated as CASSPHLAGEGTGELFF.

The rearrangement joins TRBV4-2 to TRBJ1-6, with a possible D match to TRBD1 (6 bases). This CDR3 is built from 17 residues. CDR1 is LGHNA, CDR2 YNFKEQ, per germline. Trimming pared 1 base from V and 15 bases from J, leaving 25 bases between. The CDR3 region has the DNA TGTGCCAGCAGCCAAGGAACGTGGCAAGTTGAGGGACAAGTCCTCCACTTT. The encoded protein is CASSQGTWQVEGQVLHF.